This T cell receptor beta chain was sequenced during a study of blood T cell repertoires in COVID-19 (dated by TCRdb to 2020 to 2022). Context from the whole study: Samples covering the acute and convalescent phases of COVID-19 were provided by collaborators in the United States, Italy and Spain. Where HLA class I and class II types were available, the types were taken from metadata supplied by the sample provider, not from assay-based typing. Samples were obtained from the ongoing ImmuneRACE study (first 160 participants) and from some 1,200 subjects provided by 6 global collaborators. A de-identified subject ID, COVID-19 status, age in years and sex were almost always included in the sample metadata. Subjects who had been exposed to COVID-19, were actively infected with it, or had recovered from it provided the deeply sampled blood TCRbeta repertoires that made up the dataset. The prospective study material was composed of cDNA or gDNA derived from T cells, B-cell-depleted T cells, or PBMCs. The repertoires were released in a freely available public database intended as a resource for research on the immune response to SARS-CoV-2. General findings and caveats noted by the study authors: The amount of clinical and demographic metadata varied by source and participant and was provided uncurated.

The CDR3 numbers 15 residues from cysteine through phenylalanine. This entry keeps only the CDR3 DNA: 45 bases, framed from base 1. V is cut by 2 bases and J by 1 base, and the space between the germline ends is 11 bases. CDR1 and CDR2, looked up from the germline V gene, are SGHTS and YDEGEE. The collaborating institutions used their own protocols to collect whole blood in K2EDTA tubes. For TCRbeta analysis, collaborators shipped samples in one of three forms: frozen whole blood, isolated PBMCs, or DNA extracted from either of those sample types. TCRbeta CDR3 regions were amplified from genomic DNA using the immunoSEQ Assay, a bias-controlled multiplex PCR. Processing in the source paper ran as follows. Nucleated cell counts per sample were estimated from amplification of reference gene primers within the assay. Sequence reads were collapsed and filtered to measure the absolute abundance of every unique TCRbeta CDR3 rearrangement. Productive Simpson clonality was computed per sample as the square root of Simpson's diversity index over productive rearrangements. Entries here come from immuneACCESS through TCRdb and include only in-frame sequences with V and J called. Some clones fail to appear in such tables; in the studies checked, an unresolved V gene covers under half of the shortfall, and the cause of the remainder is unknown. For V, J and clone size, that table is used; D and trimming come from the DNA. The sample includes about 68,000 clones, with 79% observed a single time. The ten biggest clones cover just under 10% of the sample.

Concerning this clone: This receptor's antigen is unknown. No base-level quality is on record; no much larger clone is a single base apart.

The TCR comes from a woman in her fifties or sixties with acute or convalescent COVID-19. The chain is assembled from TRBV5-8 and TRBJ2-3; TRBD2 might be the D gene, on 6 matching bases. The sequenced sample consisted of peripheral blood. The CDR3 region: CASSFGTGGTDTQYF. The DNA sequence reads TGTGCCAGCAGCTTCGGAACGGGGGGCACAGATACGCAGTATTTT.